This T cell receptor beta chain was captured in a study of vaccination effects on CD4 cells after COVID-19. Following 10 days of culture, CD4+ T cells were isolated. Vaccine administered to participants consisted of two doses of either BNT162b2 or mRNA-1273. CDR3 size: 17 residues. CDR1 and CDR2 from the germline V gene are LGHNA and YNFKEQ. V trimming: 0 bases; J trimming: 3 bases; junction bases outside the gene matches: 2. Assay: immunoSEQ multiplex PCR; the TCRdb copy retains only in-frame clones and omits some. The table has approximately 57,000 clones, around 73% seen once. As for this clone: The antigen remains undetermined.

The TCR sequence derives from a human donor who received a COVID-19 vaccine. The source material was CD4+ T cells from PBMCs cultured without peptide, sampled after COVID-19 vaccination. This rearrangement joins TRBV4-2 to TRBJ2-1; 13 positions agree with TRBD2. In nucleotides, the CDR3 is TGTGCCAGCAGCCAAGAGGGGACTAGCGGGGTCTACAATGAGCAGTTCTTC. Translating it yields CASSQEGTSGVYNEQFF.